Listed below are T cell receptor beta chains from one sample, sequenced in a study of CD8 T cells in ankylosing spondylitis. TCRdb re-derived calls from the 5' RACE reads in MiXCR, one entry per CDR3 protein. The sample consists of 24,000 or so distinct CDR3 sequences, 10% to 15% of them appearing once. The sequenced sample consisted of blood. The origin of the receptors is a male donor with ankylosing spondylitis or in good health (not recorded which). Each CDR3 is given with its conserved first and last residue. D genes are given only for firm matches. The size of a clone is reported for some rows only, either as once, few or many, or as a class for expanded clones.

j_gene,len,abundance,d_gene,v_gene,CDR3nt,CDR3aa
TRBJ2-1,13,many,-,TRBV13,TGTGCCAGCAGCTTCAGGGATCACAATGAGCAGTTCTTC,CASSFRDHNEQFF
TRBJ1-1,15,-,-,TRBV2,TGTGCCAGCGGGGATTGGCGTAGCTTAAACACTGAAGCTTTCTTT,CASGDWRSLNTEAFF
TRBJ2-1,15,-,-,TRBV28,TGTGCCAGCAGTTTTCCGCTACAGGTGGTCAATGAGCAGTTCTTC,CASSFPLQVVNEQFF
TRBJ2-4,14,-,TRBD1,TRBV20-1,TGCAGTGCTAGAGATTCAGGGGGCAAAAACATTCAGTACTTC,CSARDSGGKNIQYF
TRBJ2-1,12,many,-,TRBV12-3/TRBV12-4,TGTGCCAGCGGTCGGGCTGGCAATGAGCAGTTCTTC,CASGRAGNEQFF
TRBJ2-3,16,many,TRBD2,TRBV24-1,TGTGCCACCAGTGATTTCGCCCTAGCGGGAGCAGATACGCAGTATTTT,CATSDFALAGADTQYF
TRBJ2-7,12,-,-,TRBV29-1,TGCAGCGTTGAAGACATTACCTACGAGCAGTACTTC,CSVEDITYEQYF
TRBJ2-7,13,many,TRBD2,TRBV28,TGTGCCAGCTTACTAGCGGGATCCTACGAGCAGTACTTC,CASLLAGSYEQYF
TRBJ2-1,14,many,-,TRBV20-1,TGCAGTGCTGCCGAGGCTTCCCAAATGGATGAGCAGTTCTTC,CSAAEASQMDEQFF
TRBJ2-7,14,-,-,TRBV7-7,TGTGCCAGCAGCTCGGGCTCGGGGCTCTACGAGCAGTACTTC,CASSSGSGLYEQYF
TRBJ2-1,16,medium-sized,TRBD1,TRBV5-1,TGCGCCAGCAGCTTGGTCGGGACAGGGTTTAACAATGAGCAGTTCTTC,CASSLVGTGFNNEQFF
TRBJ2-1,15,few,TRBD1,TRBV12-3/TRBV12-4,TGTGCCAGCAGTACCGATTGGGGACAGGGAAATGAGCAGTTCTTC,CASSTDWGQGNEQFF
TRBJ1-4,14,few,TRBD1,TRBV20-1,TGCAGTGCCTACGGGACAGGGGGCGGCGAAAAACTGTTTTTT,CSAYGTGGGEKLFF
TRBJ2-7,14,-,TRBD1,TRBV20-1,TGCAGTGCAGCACCCGGGACAGGGGGCTACGAGCAGTACTTC,CSAAPGTGGYEQYF
TRBJ2-1,14,-,TRBD2,TRBV5-4,TGTGCCAGCAGCCTTAGCGGGAGGAACAATGAGCAGTTCTTC,CASSLSGRNNEQFF
TRBJ2-1,14,many,-,TRBV6-4,TGTGCCAGCAGTGACTTAGGAGGAAACAATGAGCAGTTCTTC,CASSDLGGNNEQFF
TRBJ2-3,13,many,-,TRBV6-5,TGTGCCAGCAGTTACCCAGGGTGGGATACGCAGTATTTT,CASSYPGWDTQYF
TRBJ2-4,17,many,-,TRBV27,TGTGCCAGCAGTTTGCAGAAAGAATACCTAGCCAAAAACATTCAGTACTTC,CASSLQKEYLAKNIQYF
TRBJ1-5,15,many,-,TRBV7-2,TGTGCCAGCACCACCGACCCCAGCGGCAATCAGCCCCAGCATTTT,CASTTDPSGNQPQHF
TRBJ2-5,16,many,TRBD2,TRBV7-2,TGTGCCAGCAGCGCGCGGGACCCTCGGGAGGGGGAGACCCAGTACTTC,CASSARDPREGETQYF
TRBJ2-1,15,many,TRBD2,TRBV11-2,TGTGCCAGCAGCTTAGGGGGGACTAGCGGTGAAGAGCAGTTCTTC,CASSLGGTSGEEQFF
TRBJ2-1,16,-,TRBD2,TRBV7-3,TGTGCCAGCAGCTCAGGACTAGCGGGGGGGCTTAGTGAGCAGTTCTTC,CASSSGLAGGLSEQFF
TRBJ2-5,16,many,-,TRBV5-6,TGTGCCAGCAGCTTGGCCTTTGGTTTGGCGAGAGAGACCCAGTACTTC,CASSLAFGLARETQYF
TRBJ2-2,17,-,TRBD1,TRBV11-3,TGTGCCAGCAGCTTAGATTTAGGACAGGAGGACACCGGGGAGCTGTTTTTT,CASSLDLGQEDTGELFF
TRBJ2-7,14,few,TRBD1,TRBV29-1,TGCAGCGTCATACAAGACAGGGGTGACTACGAGCAGTACTTC,CSVIQDRGDYEQYF
TRBJ2-7,16,few,-,TRBV4-3,TGCGCCAGCAGCCAAGAATGGGGTGGCGGGATCTACGAGCAGTACTTC,CASSQEWGGGIYEQYF
TRBJ2-7,14,-,TRBD1,TRBV29-1,TGCAGCGTTCTTAGACCCGACAGGGGAGGCGAGCAGTACTTC,CSVLRPDRGGEQYF
TRBJ2-4,14,-,-,TRBV28,TGTGCCAGCAATTTCACAGGGTCCAAAAACATTCAGTACTTC,CASNFTGSKNIQYF
TRBJ2-3,13,few,-,TRBV12-3/TRBV12-4,TGTGCCAGCGGGGAACCAAACACAGATACGCAGTATTTT,CASGEPNTDTQYF
TRBJ2-7,15,many,-,TRBV28,TGTGCCAGCAGTATACCCGGGACGGTTACCTACGAGCAGTACTTC,CASSIPGTVTYEQYF
TRBJ2-3,17,few,TRBD2,TRBV7-2,TGTGCCAGCAGCTTGGGAGTAGCGGGGCGTGGCACAGATACGCAGTATTTT,CASSLGVAGRGTDTQYF
TRBJ1-1,14,-,-,TRBV6-6,TGTGCCAGCAGTTTTCAGGGTAGCGGCACTGAAGCTTTCTTT,CASSFQGSGTEAFF
TRBJ2-7,11,-,-,TRBV9,TGTGCCAGCAGCGTTGCGTACGAGCAGTACTTC,CASSVAYEQYF
TRBJ2-4,15,-,-,TRBV3-1,TGTGCCAGCAGCCAAGACACCGTAGCCAAAAACATTCAGTACTTC,CASSQDTVAKNIQYF
TRBJ1-2,17,-,TRBD1,TRBV15,TGTGCCACCAGCAAACCTTTGGGGACAGGGGGCGCAAGCGGCTACACCTTC,CATSKPLGTGGASGYTF
TRBJ2-7,13,-,-,TRBV5-1,TGCGCCAGCAGCTTGGCCCCAGCATACGAGCAGTACTTC,CASSLAPAYEQYF
TRBJ2-3,14,few,-,TRBV7-2,TGTGCCAGCAAATGGACAGCTAGCACAGATACGCAGTATTTT,CASKWTASTDTQYF
TRBJ2-2,15,-,-,TRBV7-2,TGTGCCAGCAGCTTAGTATCTCGGAACACCGGGGAGCTGTTTTTT,CASSLVSRNTGELFF
TRBJ2-1,13,-,-,TRBV7-3,TGTGCCAGCAGCCAAATCAGGGGCGATGAGCAGTTCTTC,CASSQIRGDEQFF
TRBJ1-1,13,many,-,TRBV4-3,TGCGCCAGCAGCCAAGGAAGCCCAACTGAAGCTTTCTTT,CASSQGSPTEAFF
TRBJ1-1,14,many,-,TRBV7-9,TGTGCCAGCAGCTTATACAGGGATGGGGCTGAAGCTTTCTTT,CASSLYRDGAEAFF